The 14 T cell receptor beta chains in this list originate from one sample, sequenced in a study of vaccination and CD4 T cells after COVID-19. No antigen has been assigned to these receptors. Cultured CD4+ T cell DNA underwent sequencing with the Oncomine TCR Beta short-read assay. In TCRdb, the PCR reads were re-called with MiXCR into one record per CDR3 protein. This repertoire shows approximately 23,000 distinct CDR3 sequences, roughly two fifths found once; its top ten account for 25% to 30%. Indicated time point: late sampling 161 to 241 days after vaccination in three convalescent patients. Treatment defined: roughly 10-day PBMC culture with coronavirus spike peptide pools or control peptides (ViraFEST assay). The specimen comprised CD4+ T cells from blood, cultured in vitro, sampled about 7 months after SARS-CoV-2 vaccination. Every receptor here comes from a human donor who had recovered from COVID-19.

This clonotype has only a few counts. This chain connects TRBV6-1 to TRBJ1-5, with D possibly TRBD1 on 6 matching bases. Looked up from germline, CDR1 is MNHNS and CDR2 is SASEGT. V lost 7 bases and J 6 bases, leaving 13 bases between the germline ends. This CDR3 comprises 13 residues. The CDR3 coding sequence is TGTGCCAGCACAGGGGATTTAGGTCAGCCCCAGCATTTT. It specifies CASTGDLGQPQHF.

This clonotype was detected only a few times. The chain is built from TRBV15 and TRBJ1-1; D remains ambiguous. The CDR3 runs 15 residues. Between the trimmed V and J ends, which lost 0 bases and 0 bases, there was a span of 8 bases. From germline, CDR1 is LNHNV and CDR2 YYDKDF (reference sequence). The CDR3 DNA reads TGTGCCACCAGCAGAGATCAGCAGATGAACACTGAAGCTTTCTTT. It yields the protein CATSRDQQMNTEAFF. Variable domain in full (rest from reference TRBV15 and TRBJ1-1): DAMVIQNPRYQVTQFGKPVTLSCSQTLNHNVMYWYQQKSSQAPKLLFHYYDKDFNNEADTPDNFQSRRPNTSFCFLDIRSPGLGDTAMYLCATSRDQQMNTEAFFGQGTRLTVV.

This clonotype has a handful of counts. The CDR3 DNA reads TGTGCCAGCACCTCCCACAGGGACGGAGGCACCGGGGAGCTGTTTTTT. It is translated as CASTSHRDGGTGELFF. The chain uses TRBV7-9 and TRBJ2-2, with TRBD1 as a possible D gene (6 bases). V dropped 7 bases and J dropped 4 bases, with 19 bases sitting between them. CDR3 length equals 16 residues. Germline V gene data show CDR1 as SEHNR and CDR2 as FQNEAQ (reference sequence).

The V and J genes are TRBV7-6 and TRBJ2-7; the match to TRBD2 covers 7 bases. Germline-derived CDR1 and CDR2 are SGHVS and FNYEAQ. The J segment lost 6 bases and the V segment lost 1 base, leaving 9 bases of the junction unmatched. The CDR3 contains 15 residues. The CDR3 sequence is CASSLGGGSGVEQYF. The CDR3, as DNA: TGTGCCAGCAGCTTAGGGGGCGGGAGTGGAGTCGAGCAGTACTTC. The variable domain in full, completed from reference TRBV7-6 and TRBJ2-7, reads GAGVSQSPRYKVTKRGQDVALRCDPISGHVSLYWYRQALGQGPEFLTYFNYEAQQDKSGLPNDRFSAERPEGSISTLTIQRTEQRDSAMYRCASSLGGGSGVEQYFGPGTRLTVT.

The chain joins TRBV20-1 to TRBJ2-3; no clear D gene. The germline gives CDR1 DFQATT, CDR2 SNEGSKA (reference sequence). The CDR3 runs 11 residues. V was clipped by 2 bases and J by 8 bases, with 8 bases between them. The CDR3 DNA follows: TGCAGTGCTAGACTAGTAACTACGCAGTATTTT. Translating it yields CSARLVTTQYF.

This clonotype turned up a few times. The rearrangement uses TRBV4-2 and TRBJ2-5; a weak D match, TRBD2 (7 bases). Trimming stripped 1 base from V and 2 bases from J, with 14 bases between. CDR1 and CDR2 from the germline V gene are LGHNA and YNFKEQ. This CDR3 has 16 amino acids. The CDR3: CASSQVGGPEQETQYF. The DNA for the CDR3 is TGTGCCAGCAGCCAAGTGGGGGGGCCGGAACAAGAGACCCAGTACTTC.

The V call is TRBV7-9, the J call TRBJ1-1; possible D gene TRBD1, 5 bases. CDR1 SEHNR and CDR2 FQNEAQ come from the germline V gene (reference sequence). V lost 4 bases, J lost 0 bases, and 18 bases lay in between. CDR3 length: 17 residues. Written as DNA, the CDR3 is TGTGCCAGCAGCTCCCAGGGCGGTGGTCTCATGAACACTGAAGCTTTCTTT. This translates into CASSSQGGGLMNTEAFF.

The chain couples TRBV4-3 to TRBJ2-1; possible D gene TRBD1, 6 bases. The CDR3 sequence is 17 residues long. The V and J ends lost 0 bases and 4 bases respectively, with 16 bases between them. In germline, CDR1 is LGHNA, CDR2 YSLEER. The CDR3 nucleotides are TGCGCCAGCAGCCAAGATGTATCCAGGGGCGGATACAATGAGCAGTTCTTC. Residues: CASSQDVSRGGYNEQFF.

This clonotype was seen a handful of times. V is TRBV20-1 and J is TRBJ2-3; D is ambiguous. Per the germline V gene, CDR1 is DFQATT and CDR2 is SNEGSKA (reference sequence). CDR3 length equals 16 residues. V was pared by 0 bases and J by 2 bases, with 15 bases between. The chain's CDR3 is CSARDRQRGSTDTQYF. CDR3 coding DNA: TGCAGTGCTAGAGATCGCCAGAGAGGTTCCACAGATACGCAGTATTTT.

This clonotype was detected only a few times. This chain uses TRBV20-1 with TRBJ2-5, with TRBD2 matching over 9 bases. CDR3 size: 13 residues. Trimming took 4 bases from V and 2 from J; bases not matched to a gene: 2. The V gene's germline CDR1 is DFQATT and CDR2 SNEGSKA (reference sequence). The CDR3 spells CSANSGGQETQYF. The CDR3 region has the DNA TGCAGTGCTAATAGCGGGGGACAAGAGACCCAGTACTTC.

With regard to this clonotype: This sequence may be a read error, since a much larger clone differs from it by one base. The rearrangement links TRBV6-1 to TRBJ1-5; D remains unclear. The CDR3 covers 15 residues. Germline CDR1 MNHNS, CDR2 SASEGT. V was trimmed by 1 base and J by 4 bases, leaving 11 bases between them. The CDR3 spells CASSEGSMDNQPQHF. CDR3 nucleotide sequence: TGTGCCAGCAGTGAAGGGTCGATGGATAATCAGCCCCAGCATTTT.

V gene TRBV28 combines with J gene TRBJ1-2; D unclear. The CDR3 contains 12 residues. Germline V gives CDR1 MDHEN, CDR2 SYDVKM. V lost 6 bases, J lost 4 bases, and 9 bases lay in between. The CDR3: CASSYYRYGYTF. CDR3 nucleotide sequence: TGTGCCAGCAGCTATTACCGCTATGGCTACACCTTC.

The CDR3: CASTTMAQVLHEQYF. DNA of the CDR3: TGTGCCAGCACCACCATGGCCCAGGTCTTGCACGAGCAGTACTTC. This chain joins TRBV28 and TRBJ2-7; D is unclear. Germline V gene lookup returns CDR1 MDHEN and CDR2 SYDVKM. The CDR3 is 15 amino acids. The ends were cut back, 7 bases at V and 5 bases at J, with 21 bases in the middle. The variable domain in full, with the rest retrieved from reference TRBV28 and TRBJ2-7, is DVKVTQSSRYLVKRTGEKVFLECVQDMDHENMFWYRQDPGLGLRLIYFSYDVKMKEKGDIPEGYSVSREKKERFSLILESASTNQTSMYLCASTTMAQVLHEQYFGPGTRLTVT.

In its sample, this clonotype was seen a few times. The gene calls are TRBV27 and TRBJ1-5; D not resolved. CDR3 size: 14 residues. V was shortened by 5 bases and J by 3 bases, with 11 bases between the two germline ends. In germline, CDR1 is MNHEY, CDR2 SMNVEV (reference sequence). The CDR3 region has the DNA TGTGCCAGCAGTCTCCTGGGGAACAATCAGCCCCAGCATTTT. This codes for CASSLLGNNQPQHF.